A selection of T cell receptor beta chains follows, all from one sample in a study of blood T cell repertoires in COVID-19. TCRdb keeps only in-frame clones here, not all; method: immunoSEQ multiplex PCR. The sample records 160,000 or so clones, around 90% being singletons. Sequencing input: peripheral blood. The receptors were sampled from a man in his sixties with active or convalescent COVID-19. CDR3s include the opening cysteine and the closing phenylalanine or tryptophan. The order of the fields is D gene, V gene, clone size, J gene, CDR3 protein, CDR3 DNA. D genes are given only for firm matches. The size entry is marked missing in some rows and otherwise reads once, few, many or a size class.

d_call: TRBD1
v_call: TRBV11-2
clone_size: -
j_call: TRBJ2-6
cdr3_aa: CASSLDHGPGGGRANVLTF
cdr3_nt: TGTGCCAGCAGCTTAGATCATGGGCCAGGGGGCGGTCGGGCCAACGTCCTGACTTTC

d_call: TRBD2
v_call: TRBV14
clone_size: -
j_call: TRBJ2-7
cdr3_aa: CASSQEGAGVSRVEQYF
cdr3_nt: TGTGCCAGCAGCCAAGAAGGTGCGGGGGTTAGCCGGGTTGAGCAGTACTTC

d_call: -
v_call: TRBV6-5
clone_size: -
j_call: TRBJ1-1
cdr3_aa: CASSRDMNTEAFF
cdr3_nt: TGTGCCAGCAGCAGGGACATGAACACTGAAGCTTTCTTT

d_call: -
v_call: TRBV29-1
clone_size: -
j_call: TRBJ2-7
cdr3_aa: CSVSGLRGNSYEQYF
cdr3_nt: TGCAGCGTTTCGGGGTTGAGAGGGAACTCCTACGAGCAGTACTTC

d_call: -
v_call: TRBV10-2
clone_size: few
j_call: TRBJ1-2
cdr3_aa: CASSQGDTSRGYTF
cdr3_nt: TGCGCCAGCAGCCAAGGGGACACGTCGCGAGGCTACACCTTC

d_call: TRBD2
v_call: TRBV6-2/TRBV6-3
clone_size: -
j_call: TRBJ2-3
cdr3_aa: CASSYAGGQPDTQYF
cdr3_nt: TGTGCCAGCAGTTATGCGGGGGGGCAGCCAGATACGCAGTATTTT

d_call: -
v_call: TRBV10-3
clone_size: -
j_call: TRBJ1-4
cdr3_aa: CAISEAPGRANEKLFF
cdr3_nt: TGTGCCATCAGTGAAGCTCCAGGGCGCGCTAATGAAAAACTGTTTTTT

d_call: -
v_call: TRBV10-3
clone_size: -
j_call: TRBJ2-3
cdr3_aa: CAISDLGTDTQYF
cdr3_nt: TGTGCCATCAGTGATCTCGGGACAGATACGCAGTATTTT

d_call: TRBD1
v_call: TRBV2
clone_size: few
j_call: TRBJ1-6
cdr3_aa: CASRLTGFNIGSPLHF
cdr3_nt: TGTGCCAGCAGATTGACAGGGTTTAATATCGGTTCACCCCTCCACTTT

d_call: -
v_call: TRBV7-9
clone_size: -
j_call: TRBJ1-1
cdr3_aa: CASSLITGLGTEAFF
cdr3_nt: TGTGCCAGCAGCTTGATTACAGGGTTGGGCACTGAAGCTTTCTTT

d_call: TRBD1
v_call: TRBV19
clone_size: -
j_call: TRBJ2-2
cdr3_aa: CASRKQGTGTGELFF
cdr3_nt: TGTGCCAGTAGGAAACAGGGGACCGGCACCGGGGAGCTGTTTTTT

d_call: TRBD1
v_call: TRBV5-8
clone_size: -
j_call: TRBJ1-6
cdr3_aa: CASSLQGQGGNSPLHF
cdr3_nt: TGTGCCAGCAGCTTGCAGGGCCAGGGGGGAAATTCACCCCTCCACTTT

d_call: -
v_call: TRBV6-6
clone_size: -
j_call: TRBJ1-5
cdr3_aa: CASSYQGPSNQPQHF
cdr3_nt: TGTGCCAGCAGTTACCAGGGGCCTAGCAATCAGCCCCAGCATTTT

d_call: -
v_call: TRBV7-9
clone_size: -
j_call: TRBJ2-5
cdr3_aa: CASSPQGLQETQYF
cdr3_nt: TGTGCCAGCAGCCCACAGGGCCTACAAGAGACCCAGTACTTC

d_call: -
v_call: TRBV3-1/TRBV3-2
clone_size: -
j_call: TRBJ1-3
cdr3_aa: CASSQASGNTIYF
cdr3_nt: TGTGCCAGCAGCCAGGCCTCTGGAAACACCATATATTTT

d_call: TRBD1
v_call: TRBV9
clone_size: -
j_call: TRBJ1-6
cdr3_aa: CASSVGTGENSPLHF
cdr3_nt: TGTGCCAGCAGCGTAGGGACAGGGGAAAATTCACCCCTCCACTTT

d_call: TRBD1
v_call: TRBV7-9
clone_size: -
j_call: TRBJ1-1
cdr3_aa: CASSLRRGALNTEAFF
cdr3_nt: TGTGCCAGCAGCTTACGCAGGGGGGCCTTGAACACTGAAGCTTTCTTT

d_call: TRBD1
v_call: TRBV5-1
clone_size: -
j_call: TRBJ2-7
cdr3_aa: CASSSRPGTGSEQYF
cdr3_nt: TGCGCCAGCAGCTCGCGTCCCGGGACAGGGTCCGAGCAGTACTTC

d_call: -
v_call: TRBV6-5
clone_size: -
j_call: TRBJ2-7
cdr3_aa: CASSYSGGEYEQYF
cdr3_nt: TGTGCCAGCAGTTACTCGGGAGGAGAATACGAGCAGTACTTC

d_call: TRBD2
v_call: TRBV18
clone_size: -
j_call: TRBJ2-4
cdr3_aa: CASSPDLAGGNIQYF
cdr3_nt: TGTGCCAGCTCACCTGACCTAGCGGGGGGAAACATTCAGTACTTC

d_call: TRBD2
v_call: TRBV5-5
clone_size: -
j_call: TRBJ2-7
cdr3_aa: CASGLWAGASYEQYF
cdr3_nt: TGTGCCAGCGGACTTTGGGCGGGAGCTTCCTACGAGCAGTACTTC

d_call: -
v_call: TRBV5-6
clone_size: -
j_call: TRBJ1-2
cdr3_aa: CASSLREGSGTF
cdr3_nt: TGTGCCAGCAGCCTACGGGAGGGGTCTGGTACCTTC

d_call: -
v_call: TRBV3-1/TRBV3-2
clone_size: -
j_call: TRBJ1-3
cdr3_aa: CASSQGLASGNTIYF
cdr3_nt: TGTGCCAGCAGCCAAGGACTTGCCTCTGGAAACACCATATATTTT

d_call: -
v_call: TRBV9
clone_size: -
j_call: TRBJ2-7
cdr3_aa: CASSVAFQANSYEQYF
cdr3_nt: TGTGCCAGCAGCGTAGCTTTTCAGGCCAACTCCTACGAGCAGTACTTC

d_call: TRBD1
v_call: TRBV27
clone_size: -
j_call: TRBJ1-1
cdr3_aa: CASSLDRENTEAFF
cdr3_nt: TGTGCCAGCAGTTTAGACAGGGAGAACACTGAAGCTTTCTTT

d_call: TRBD1
v_call: TRBV5-1
clone_size: -
j_call: TRBJ1-6
cdr3_aa: CASSLTLDRGISPLHF
cdr3_nt: TGCGCCAGCAGCTTGACCCTCGACAGGGGGATTTCACCCCTCCACTTT

d_call: TRBD2
v_call: TRBV9
clone_size: -
j_call: TRBJ2-5
cdr3_aa: CASSVGIREGETQYF
cdr3_nt: TGTGCCAGCAGCGTAGGAATCCGGGAGGGGGAGACCCAGTACTTC

d_call: -
v_call: TRBV6-5
clone_size: once
j_call: TRBJ1-2
cdr3_aa: CASTKGGALSGYTF
cdr3_nt: TGTGCCAGCACTAAGGGGGGGGCGCTTAGCGGCTACACCTTC

d_call: TRBD2
v_call: TRBV15
clone_size: -
j_call: TRBJ2-2
cdr3_aa: CATSRGGLAGGSGELFF
cdr3_nt: TGTGCCACCAGCAGAGGCGGACTAGCGGGAGGCTCCGGGGAGCTGTTTTTT

d_call: TRBD1
v_call: TRBV4-1
clone_size: -
j_call: TRBJ2-7
cdr3_aa: CASSLRQGFYEQYF
cdr3_nt: TGCGCCAGCAGCCTCCGACAGGGATTCTACGAGCAGTACTTC

d_call: -
v_call: TRBV30
clone_size: -
j_call: TRBJ1-1
cdr3_aa: CAWRPGGLNTEAFF
cdr3_nt: TGTGCCTGGAGACCGGGGGGGTTGAACACTGAAGCTTTCTTT

d_call: TRBD2
v_call: TRBV3-1/TRBV3-2
clone_size: -
j_call: TRBJ2-1
cdr3_aa: CASSQEIGTSRYNEQFF
cdr3_nt: TGTGCCAGCAGCCAAGAAATCGGGACTAGCAGATACAATGAGCAGTTCTTC